Listed below are T cell receptor beta chains from one sample, sequenced in a study of blood T cells in healthy people across ages. TCRdb re-derived calls from the 5' RACE reads in MiXCR, one entry per CDR3 protein. The data contain about 400,000 distinct CDR3 sequences, approximately 52% of them seen just once; the ten biggest clones take up around 50%. The specimen sequenced was blood. Source of these receptors: a man aged 55-75 years in good health. CDR3s include the opening cysteine and the closing phenylalanine or tryptophan. Fields, in order: clone size, D gene, J gene, V gene, CDR3 DNA, CDR3 protein. The D gene is left open where the match is weak. Rows give clone size only sometimes, using once, few, many, or a class for an expanded clone.

abundance: many; d_gene: .; j_gene: TRBJ2-5; v_gene: TRBV6-6; CDR3nt: TGTGCCAGCAGTTTAGGGGGTTCTGGCGCTGTGCTGTACTTC; CDR3aa: CASSLGGSGAVLYF
abundance: once; d_gene: .; j_gene: TRBJ1-2; v_gene: TRBV20-1; CDR3nt: TGCAGTGCTAGAGATCCGGCAGGGTGGAATGGCTACACCTTC; CDR3aa: CSARDPAGWNGYTF
abundance: .; d_gene: .; j_gene: TRBJ2-5; v_gene: TRBV4-2; CDR3nt: TGTGCCAGCAGCCAAGATCCTCTATCGGATGAGCAGTACTTC; CDR3aa: CASSQDPLSDEQYF
abundance: .; d_gene: .; j_gene: TRBJ1-4; v_gene: TRBV5-5; CDR3nt: TGTGCCAGCAGCCATGGGCGTCAGGATGAAAAACTGTTTTTT; CDR3aa: CASSHGRQDEKLFF
abundance: few; d_gene: .; j_gene: TRBJ2-5; v_gene: TRBV27; CDR3nt: TGTGCCAGCAGGCCGACACTGGGGGAGACCCAGTACTTC; CDR3aa: CASRPTLGETQYF
abundance: .; d_gene: TRBD2; j_gene: TRBJ2-1; v_gene: TRBV20-1; CDR3nt: TGCAGTGCTAGGAAACCTAGCGGGAGGGCCCGGGATGAGCAGTTCTTC; CDR3aa: CSARKPSGRARDEQFF
abundance: .; d_gene: .; j_gene: TRBJ2-1; v_gene: TRBV20-1; CDR3nt: TGCAGTGCTAGAGACTATAAAACCGACTACTACAATGAGCAGTTCTTC; CDR3aa: CSARDYKTDYYNEQFF
abundance: .; d_gene: .; j_gene: TRBJ1-1; v_gene: TRBV29-1; CDR3nt: TGCAGCGCCCGGGGGGGCCCTGAAGCTTTCTTT; CDR3aa: CSARGGPEAFF
abundance: .; d_gene: .; j_gene: TRBJ1-4; v_gene: TRBV12-3/TRBV12-4; CDR3nt: TGTGCCAGCAGTCCCTCGTTTGGTGAAAAACTGTTTTTT; CDR3aa: CASSPSFGEKLFF
abundance: .; d_gene: .; j_gene: TRBJ2-1; v_gene: TRBV12-3/TRBV12-4; CDR3nt: TGTGCCAGCATCCTCGACGGGACCAGATACAATGAGCAGTTCTTC; CDR3aa: CASILDGTRYNEQFF
abundance: .; d_gene: TRBD1; j_gene: TRBJ2-5; v_gene: TRBV28; CDR3nt: TGTGCCAGCAGTCCCCGACAGGGCCTCCGAGAGATCCAGTACTTC; CDR3aa: CASSPRQGLREIQYF
abundance: .; d_gene: .; j_gene: TRBJ2-1; v_gene: TRBV12-3/TRBV12-4; CDR3nt: TGTGCCAGCAGCCGAGCCGCCTACAATGAGCAGTTCTTC; CDR3aa: CASSRAAYNEQFF
abundance: .; d_gene: .; j_gene: TRBJ2-7; v_gene: TRBV6-2/TRBV6-3; CDR3nt: TGTGCCAGCACCCACAGGTCCGGGAACGAGCAGTACTTC; CDR3aa: CASTHRSGNEQYF
abundance: many; d_gene: .; j_gene: TRBJ2-7; v_gene: TRBV7-3; CDR3nt: TGTGCCAGCAGCTTAAGGCGGGGAGACTCCTACAATGAGCAGTACTTC; CDR3aa: CASSLRRGDSYNEQYF
abundance: .; d_gene: TRBD2; j_gene: TRBJ2-7; v_gene: TRBV5-6; CDR3nt: TGTGCCAGCAGTTCACTGGAGAGCGGGAGCTCCTACGAGCAGTACTTC; CDR3aa: CASSSLESGSSYEQYF
abundance: .; d_gene: .; j_gene: TRBJ2-1; v_gene: TRBV6-6; CDR3nt: TGTGCCAGCAGTACCGGGGGGCCCAATGAGCAGTTCTTC; CDR3aa: CASSTGGPNEQFF
abundance: .; d_gene: TRBD1; j_gene: TRBJ2-5; v_gene: TRBV12-3/TRBV12-4; CDR3nt: TGTGCCAGCAGCCCTGGGACAGGGGTTGTGACCCAGTACTTC; CDR3aa: CASSPGTGVVTQYF
abundance: .; d_gene: .; j_gene: TRBJ2-3; v_gene: TRBV7-3; CDR3nt: TGTGCCAGCAGCTTAGACGTCACAAGATCGCAGTATTTT; CDR3aa: CASSLDVTRSQYF
abundance: .; d_gene: .; j_gene: TRBJ2-3; v_gene: TRBV20-1; CDR3nt: TGCAGTGCTAGAGATTACTCCAAGTCGGGAGTCTTCGATACGCAGTATTTT; CDR3aa: CSARDYSKSGVFDTQYF
abundance: .; d_gene: .; j_gene: TRBJ1-5; v_gene: TRBV12-3/TRBV12-4; CDR3nt: TGTGCCAGCAGTTTGGGGATTAGCAATCAGCCCCAGCATTTT; CDR3aa: CASSLGISNQPQHF
abundance: once; d_gene: .; j_gene: TRBJ1-2; v_gene: TRBV3-1; CDR3nt: TGTGCCAGCAGTCCAGCTCCCAGGCTGGACTATGGCTACACCTTC; CDR3aa: CASSPAPRLDYGYTF
abundance: .; d_gene: TRBD2; j_gene: TRBJ2-6; v_gene: TRBV9; CDR3nt: TGTGCCAGCAGCGTAGGGGGAGGGTTTGGGGCCAACGTCCTGACTTTC; CDR3aa: CASSVGGGFGANVLTF
abundance: many; d_gene: .; j_gene: TRBJ2-1; v_gene: TRBV11-2; CDR3nt: TGTGCCAGCAGCTTAGATCTGACCGGATCCGGCAGGGGTGGCTACAATGAGCAGTTCTTC; CDR3aa: CASSLDLTGSGRGGYNEQFF
abundance: .; d_gene: TRBD2; j_gene: TRBJ2-7; v_gene: TRBV7-2; CDR3nt: TGTGCCAGCAGCTTAGGAGGGGCTCGACTAGCCTCCGAGCAGTACTTC; CDR3aa: CASSLGGARLASEQYF
abundance: .; d_gene: .; j_gene: TRBJ1-4; v_gene: TRBV30; CDR3nt: TGTGCCTGGAACACAGGGTCCGCCACTAATGAAAAACTGTTTTTT; CDR3aa: CAWNTGSATNEKLFF
abundance: .; d_gene: .; j_gene: TRBJ1-2; v_gene: TRBV7-9; CDR3nt: TGTGCCAGCAGCGCCGGACAGCTGGATGGCTACACCTTC; CDR3aa: CASSAGQLDGYTF
abundance: many; d_gene: .; j_gene: TRBJ1-2; v_gene: TRBV7-2; CDR3nt: TGTGCCAGCAGCTTAGCGGCTAGTTATGGCTACACCTTC; CDR3aa: CASSLAASYGYTF
abundance: .; d_gene: TRBD2; j_gene: TRBJ2-5; v_gene: TRBV3-1; CDR3nt: TGTGCCAGCAGCCATCCGTGGGGGACTAGCCGAGAGACCCAGTACTTC; CDR3aa: CASSHPWGTSRETQYF
abundance: few; d_gene: .; j_gene: TRBJ1-2; v_gene: TRBV20-1; CDR3nt: TGCAGTGCTTTCTTCACAGGAGAAGCTAACTATGGCTACACCTTC; CDR3aa: CSAFFTGEANYGYTF
abundance: .; d_gene: TRBD2; j_gene: TRBJ2-5; v_gene: TRBV29-1; CDR3nt: TGCAGCCACCGGGAGGGGTCGCAAGAGACCCAGTACTTC; CDR3aa: CSHREGSQETQYF
abundance: few; d_gene: TRBD2; j_gene: TRBJ2-3; v_gene: TRBV20-1; CDR3nt: TGCAGTGCTAGGCACGGCGGGGGGAACACAGATACGCAGTATTTT; CDR3aa: CSARHGGGNTDTQYF
abundance: .; d_gene: TRBD1; j_gene: TRBJ2-7; v_gene: TRBV11-1; CDR3nt: TGTGCCAGCAGCAGGGACAGGGCCGAGCAGTACTTC; CDR3aa: CASSRDRAEQYF
abundance: .; d_gene: .; j_gene: TRBJ2-5; v_gene: TRBV4-2; CDR3nt: TGTGCCAGCAGCCAAGCCTCCACGTACGAGACCCAGTACTTC; CDR3aa: CASSQASTYETQYF
abundance: few; d_gene: .; j_gene: TRBJ2-1; v_gene: TRBV29-1; CDR3nt: TGCAGCGTTGGGTCCTACAATGAGCAGTTCTTC; CDR3aa: CSVGSYNEQFF
abundance: .; d_gene: TRBD1; j_gene: TRBJ2-7; v_gene: TRBV4-3; CDR3nt: TGCGCCAGCAGCCAAAGGGGGCAGGGGCGAGACGAGCAGTACTTC; CDR3aa: CASSQRGQGRDEQYF
abundance: few; d_gene: TRBD2; j_gene: TRBJ2-1; v_gene: TRBV20-1; CDR3nt: TGCAGTGCTAGAGATCCCAGCGGGACCTACAATGAGCAGTTCTTC; CDR3aa: CSARDPSGTYNEQFF
abundance: .; d_gene: TRBD1; j_gene: TRBJ2-1; v_gene: TRBV6-6; CDR3nt: TGTGCCAGCAGTTACGCGGGACAGGGGATGAGGAATGAGCAGTTCTTC; CDR3aa: CASSYAGQGMRNEQFF
abundance: few; d_gene: TRBD2; j_gene: TRBJ2-7; v_gene: TRBV28; CDR3nt: TGTGCCAGCAGTTTCGGGGGGAGTCCTTACGAGCAGTACTTC; CDR3aa: CASSFGGSPYEQYF
abundance: .; d_gene: .; j_gene: TRBJ1-2; v_gene: TRBV6-5; CDR3nt: TGTGCCAGCAGTCCCTCGACAGCTAACTATGGCTACACCTTC; CDR3aa: CASSPSTANYGYTF
abundance: .; d_gene: .; j_gene: TRBJ2-3; v_gene: TRBV27; CDR3nt: TGTGCCAGCAGGGTAGGAACCACAGATACGCAGTATTTT; CDR3aa: CASRVGTTDTQYF
abundance: .; d_gene: TRBD1; j_gene: TRBJ2-7; v_gene: TRBV9; CDR3nt: TGTGCCAGCAGCGCCTCCGGGACAGGGAGCCGCGAGCAGTACTTC; CDR3aa: CASSASGTGSREQYF
abundance: .; d_gene: TRBD2; j_gene: TRBJ2-1; v_gene: TRBV29-1; CDR3nt: TGCAGCGTGACGCGGGGGGGCCACGGTGAGCAGTTCTTC; CDR3aa: CSVTRGGHGEQFF
abundance: .; d_gene: .; j_gene: TRBJ1-5; v_gene: TRBV6-1; CDR3nt: TGTGCCAGCAGTGGGACTGGGGGGGCTGAGCAGCCCCAGCATTTT; CDR3aa: CASSGTGGAEQPQHF
abundance: few; d_gene: TRBD1; j_gene: TRBJ1-2; v_gene: TRBV29-1; CDR3nt: TGCAGCGTCCTACTGACAGGGGCTATAGATGGCTACACCTTC; CDR3aa: CSVLLTGAIDGYTF
abundance: .; d_gene: TRBD1; j_gene: TRBJ2-1; v_gene: TRBV7-2; CDR3nt: TGTGCCAGCAGCCGACAGGGGGTGGGTGAGCAGTTCTTC; CDR3aa: CASSRQGVGEQFF
abundance: .; d_gene: .; j_gene: TRBJ2-6; v_gene: TRBV13; CDR3nt: TGTGCCAGCAGCTTGGGGGGCAGGCCCTCTGGGGCCAACGTCCTGACTTTC; CDR3aa: CASSLGGRPSGANVLTF
abundance: many; d_gene: .; j_gene: TRBJ2-7; v_gene: TRBV25-1; CDR3nt: TGTGCCAGCAGTGACTCACTGGTCGCGGGGCAGTACTTC; CDR3aa: CASSDSLVAGQYF
abundance: once; d_gene: .; j_gene: TRBJ2-7; v_gene: TRBV28; CDR3nt: TGTGCCAGCAGTCCTCCAGTCACCTACGAGCAGTACTTC; CDR3aa: CASSPPVTYEQYF
abundance: many; d_gene: .; j_gene: TRBJ2-3; v_gene: TRBV29-1; CDR3nt: TGCAGCTCCGCCGTGGGGGGAGATACGCAGTATTTT; CDR3aa: CSSAVGGDTQYF
abundance: .; d_gene: TRBD1; j_gene: TRBJ2-5; v_gene: TRBV10-1; CDR3nt: TGCGCCAGCAGTGACCAGGACAGGGACCAAGAGACCCAGTACTTC; CDR3aa: CASSDQDRDQETQYF
abundance: .; d_gene: .; j_gene: TRBJ2-2; v_gene: TRBV25-1; CDR3nt: TGTGCCAGCGGTTCTAGGGGGGTCACCGGGGAGCTGTTTTTT; CDR3aa: CASGSRGVTGELFF
abundance: .; d_gene: TRBD1; j_gene: TRBJ2-3; v_gene: TRBV4-2; CDR3nt: TGTGCCAGCAGCCAAGAAGGGGGCCAAACTCCCTATACGCAGTATTTT; CDR3aa: CASSQEGGQTPYTQYF
abundance: .; d_gene: TRBD2; j_gene: TRBJ2-5; v_gene: TRBV20-1; CDR3nt: TGCAGTGCTTCGGGACTAGCGGGGGGTCTAGGGCAAGAGACCCAGTACTTC; CDR3aa: CSASGLAGGLGQETQYF
abundance: .; d_gene: TRBD2; j_gene: TRBJ2-3; v_gene: TRBV28; CDR3nt: TGTGCCAGCAGTCTTACTTATACCGGGACTAGCGGGCAAGGCAGAGATACGCAGTATTTT; CDR3aa: CASSLTYTGTSGQGRDTQYF
abundance: .; d_gene: TRBD2; j_gene: TRBJ2-1; v_gene: TRBV11-2; CDR3nt: TGTGCCAGCAGCAACCGGGGGGTAAAGTACAATGAGCAGTTCTTC; CDR3aa: CASSNRGVKYNEQFF
abundance: .; d_gene: TRBD2; j_gene: TRBJ2-7; v_gene: TRBV20-1; CDR3nt: TGCAGTACCTGGACTAGCGGGAGGACCGCCCGGTACGAGCAGTACTTC; CDR3aa: CSTWTSGRTARYEQYF
abundance: .; d_gene: TRBD2; j_gene: TRBJ2-5; v_gene: TRBV20-1; CDR3nt: TGCAGTGCTAGGCGCGGGAGGCACAATGAGCGGTACTTC; CDR3aa: CSARRGRHNERYF
abundance: once; d_gene: .; j_gene: TRBJ2-4; v_gene: TRBV6-1; CDR3nt: TGTGCCAGCAGTGCGGACAGAGTCAAAAACATTCAGTACTTC; CDR3aa: CASSADRVKNIQYF
abundance: .; d_gene: .; j_gene: TRBJ2-1; v_gene: TRBV5-5; CDR3nt: TGTGCCAGTTACCACAGGGATGGCTCCTACAATGAGCAGTTCTTC; CDR3aa: CASYHRDGSYNEQFF